These 21 T cell receptor beta chains were all obtained from the same sample, sequenced in a study of blood T cell repertoires in COVID-19. Data came from immunoSEQ multiplex PCR; TCRdb stores just in-frame clones and leaves some out. The table shows 78,000 or so clones, with over 75% occurring only once. Sequenced: peripheral blood. The origin of the receptors is a man older than 75 with acute or convalescent COVID-19.

This chain joins TRBV9 and TRBJ2-3; 10 positions agree with TRBD2. This CDR3 comprises 17 residues. The V segment lost 0 bases and the J segment 2 bases; nucleotides outside the gene matches: 6. Germline assignment: CDR1 SGDLS and CDR2 YYNGEE. The CDR3 nucleotides read TGTGCCAGCAGCGTAGTAACTAGCGGGGAGCTCACAGATACGCAGTATTTT. Amino acid sequence: CASSVVTSGELTDTQYF.

The gene calls are TRBV29-1 and TRBJ1-4; tentative D call: TRBD1 (6 bases). Trimming shortened V by 4 bases and J by 3 bases, and 12 bases separated the two germline ends. The CDR3 is 14 residues long. Germline V CDR1 and CDR2: SQVTM, ANQGSEA. CDR3 DNA: TGCAGCGTTGTCCCCAGGGGAGCTAATGAAAAACTGTTTTTT. Translating gives CSVVPRGANEKLFF.

The J gene is TRBJ1-1, the V gene TRBV6-1; 7 bases match TRBD1. Trimming cost V 6 bases and J 1 base; bases outside gene matches: 8. The CDR3 sequence is 15 residues long. Germline loops: CDR1 MNHNS, CDR2 SASEGT. CDR3 coding DNA: TGTGCCAGCAGGCCTACAGGGGTAAGGAACACTGAAGCTTTCTTT. Its protein is CASRPTGVRNTEAFF.

Written as DNA, the CDR3 is TGTGCCACCCAGGGAAGCAGCACAGATACGCAGTATTTT. This encodes CATQGSSTDTQYF. V is TRBV19 and J is TRBJ2-3, with D possibly matching TRBD1 (5 bases). CDR3 length: 13 residues. Germline V gene data show CDR1 as LNHDA and CDR2 as SQIVND (reference sequence). V was cut by 10 bases and J by 0 bases, with 11 bases left in between. The full variable domain, rest sourced from reference TRBV19 and TRBJ2-3, is DGGITQSPKYLFRKEGQNVTLSCEQNLNHDAMYWYRQDPGQGLRLIYYSQIVNDFQKGDIAEGYSVSREKKESFPLTVTSAQKNPTAFYLCATQGSSTDTQYFGPGTRLTVL.

The chain uses TRBV12-5 and TRBJ2-5, with 9 bases matching TRBD1. The germline gives CDR1 LGHNT, CDR2 FRNRAP. The CDR3 loop spans 15 amino acids. V lost 6 bases to trimming and J lost 4 bases; unmatched junction nucleotides: 9. The CDR3 sequence is CASGYGQGMLETQYF. For the CDR3, the DNA is TGTGCTAGTGGCTACGGACAGGGGATGTTAGAGACCCAGTACTTC. The variable domain in full, completed from reference TRBV12-5 and TRBJ2-5, reads DARVTQTPRHKVTEMGQEVTMRCQPILGHNTVFWYRQTMMQGLELLAYFRNRAPLDDSGMPKDRFSAEMPDATLATLKIQPSEPRDSAVYFCASGYGQGMLETQYFGPGTRLLVL.

There are a few counts of this clone. CDR3 in amino acids: CASSESDTSGELFF. CDR3 bases: TGTGCCAGCAGTGAATCTGACACATCCGGGGAGCTGTTTTTT. The chain carries TRBV6-1 and TRBJ2-2; D call uncertain. CDR3 length: 14 residues. The germline V gene has CDR1 MNHNS and CDR2 SASEGT. Trimming took off 2 bases at V and 6 bases at J, with 10 bases between the two ends.

J is TRBJ1-1 and V is TRBV30, with a tentative D call TRBD1 (5 bases). V shed 1 base and J shed 4 bases, with 16 bases lying between them. Per germline, CDR1 GTSNPN and CDR2 SVGIG (reference sequence). The CDR3 totals 15 residues. This CDR3 is CAWSAGQPGVTEAFF. The CDR3 DNA reads as TGTGCCTGGAGTGCCGGACAACCGGGGGTCACTGAAGCTTTCTTT.

The chain employs TRBV29-1 and TRBJ2-3, with TRBD2 matching 8 bases. Germline CDR1 reads SQVTM; CDR2 reads ANQGSEA. This CDR3 region has 14 residues. Germline trimming cut 4 bases from V and 3 bases from J; bases unmatched to any gene: 6. CDR3 sequence: CSVVRGAGTDTQYF. The CDR3 DNA reads TGCAGCGTTGTGCGGGGGGCCGGGACAGATACGCAGTATTTT.

The chain combines TRBV28 with TRBJ1-3, with 8 nucleotides matching TRBD1. Germline lookup yields CDR1 MDHEN and CDR2 SYDVKM. After removal of 1 base from V and 0 bases from J, the junction contained 8 bases not matched to a gene. CDR3 length equals 18 residues. CDR3 DNA: TGTGCCAGCAGTTTATCTCCGGGACAGGTAGACTCTGGAAACACCATATATTTT. This codes for CASSLSPGQVDSGNTIYF.

The chain couples TRBV4-1 to TRBJ1-4, with a possible D match to TRBD1 (5 bases). Germline V lookup: CDR1 MGHRA, CDR2 YSYEKL. The V end was cut by 0 bases, the J end by 2 bases, with 10 bases between. There are 16 residues in the CDR3. The CDR3 spells CASSQDYKGTNEKLFF. Here the CDR3 DNA reads TGCGCCAGCAGCCAAGATTATAAGGGGACTAATGAAAAACTGTTTTTT.

The V and J genes are TRBV6-2 or TRBV6-3 and TRBJ1-3; no clear D gene. V dropped 6 bases and J dropped 0 bases, with 18 bases sitting between them. The CDR3 extends over 17 amino acids. Germline CDR1 is MNHEY and CDR2 is SVGEGT. CDR3: CASSPVAPTDSGNTIYF. CDR3 coding DNA: TGTGCCAGCAGCCCTGTAGCCCCGACCGACTCTGGAAACACCATATATTTT.

This chain connects TRBV6-4 to TRBJ1-5; tentatively, D is TRBD1 (6 bases). The CDR3 sequence is 15 residues long. Trimming stripped 2 bases from V and 5 bases from J, with 13 bases between. The V gene's germline CDR1 is MRHNA and CDR2 SNTAGT. The CDR3 DNA follows: TGTGCCAGCAGTGACGGACAGACGAAGGATCAGCCCCAGCATTTT. Protein sequence: CASSDGQTKDQPQHF.

The gene calls are TRBV11-2 and TRBJ2-5, with 12 positions matching TRBD2. The CDR3 has 18 residues. With 6 bases clipped from V and 5 bases from J, the junction kept 16 bases outside the gene matches. The V gene's germline CDR1 is SGHAT and CDR2 FQNNGV. The CDR3: CASRPTSGGLPRGETQYF. CDR3 nucleotides: TGTGCCAGCAGACCTACTAGCGGGGGGCTCCCCAGGGGGGAGACCCAGTACTTC.

This chain links TRBV3-1 (or the pseudogene TRBV3-2) with TRBJ2-2, with 9 positions matching TRBD1. CDR3 size: 16 residues. From germline, CDR1 is LGHDT and CDR2 YNNKEL (reference sequence). Germline trimming cut 2 bases from V and 0 bases from J; bases unmatched to any gene: 1. The CDR3 sequence is CASSQRTGANTGELFF. In nucleotides, the CDR3 is TGTGCCAGCAGCCAACGGACAGGGGCGAACACCGGGGAGCTGTTTTTT.

This clone was recorded once. V is TRBV10-1 and J is TRBJ2-1, with D perhaps matching TRBD2 (5 bases). There are 13 residues in the CDR3. V lost 1 base to trimming and J lost 7 bases, with 8 bases between them. Per the germline V gene, CDR1 is WNHNN and CDR2 is SYGVQD (reference sequence). In DNA form, the CDR3 reads TGCGCCAGCAGTGAGTTCAGAGGGAATGAGCAGTTCTTC. Protein: CASSEFRGNEQFF.

The rearrangement uses TRBV2 and TRBJ1-3, with TRBD1 identical over 8 bases. J lost 1 base, V lost 6 bases, and 5 bases had no gene match. Germline values: CDR1 SNHLY, CDR2 FYNNEI. The CDR3 runs to 15 residues. CDR3 coding DNA: TGTGCCAGCAGGGACAGGGCCCTTTCTGGAAACACCATATATTTT. Its translation: CASRDRALSGNTIYF.

The CDR3 DNA reads as TGTGCCAGCAGCTTAGAGCCGGGAGGATCCTACAGGAGAGTTTCGAGTGAGCAGTTCTTC. It specifies CASSLEPGGSYRRVSSEQFF. This chain connects TRBV7-3 to TRBJ2-1, with TRBD2 matching 7 bases. The CDR3 loop spans 20 amino acids. J was trimmed by 9 bases and V by 2 bases; bases with no gene match: 25. CDR1 SGHTA and CDR2 FQGTGA come from the germline V gene. Filled out from reference TRBV7-3 and TRBJ2-1, the complete variable domain reads GAGVSQTPSNKVTEKGKYVELRCDPISGHTALYWYRQSLGQGPEFLIYFQGTGAADDSGLPNDRFFAVRPEGSVSTLKIQRTERGDSAVYLCASSLEPGGSYRRVSSEQFFGPGTRLTVL.

This rearrangement joins TRBV10-3 to TRBJ1-6; D possibly corresponds to TRBD1 (5 bases). Deletions cut 3 bases from V and 3 bases from J, with 12 bases between. Germline CDR1 is ENHRY and CDR2 is SYGVKD. The CDR3 is 16 amino acids. CDR3 bases: TGTGCCATCAGTGATTCGACAGAGATCTATAATTCACCCCTCCACTTT. This translates into CAISDSTEIYNSPLHF.

This chain joins TRBV15 and TRBJ2-7, with 8 positions matching TRBD1. CDR1 and CDR2 from the germline V gene are LNHNV and YYDKDF (reference sequence). Trimming removed 4 bases from V and 0 bases from J; junction bases left unmatched: 8. The CDR3 runs to 16 residues. Here the CDR3 reads CATSTGRDRLSYEQYF. DNA of the CDR3: TGTGCCACCAGCACAGGCCGGGACAGGCTCTCCTACGAGCAGTACTTC.

The chain carries TRBV19 and TRBJ2-5; 9 bases line up with TRBD1. Germline V CDR1 and CDR2: LNHDA, SQIVND (reference sequence). The trim removed 6 bases at V and 1 base at J, leaving 3 bases unmatched. CDR3 length: 14 residues. CDR3 protein: CASRMTGGQETQYF. CDR3 DNA sequence: TGTGCCAGTAGAATGACAGGGGGCCAAGAGACCCAGTACTTC. Drawing the rest from reference TRBV19 and TRBJ2-5, the complete variable domain is DGGITQSPKYLFRKEGQNVTLSCEQNLNHDAMYWYRQDPGQGLRLIYYSQIVNDFQKGDIAEGYSVSREKKESFPLTVTSAQKNPTAFYLCASRMTGGQETQYFGPGTRLLVL.

The V and J genes are TRBV9 and TRBJ1-2; D unclear. CDR1 SGDLS and CDR2 YYNGEE come from the germline V gene. The V end lost 7 bases, the J end lost 5 bases, and 12 bases lay between the germline ends. This CDR3 spans 12 amino acids. This chain's CDR3 is CASRDSGYGYTF. Written as DNA, the CDR3 is TGTGCCAGCCGGGATAGCGGGTATGGCTACACCTTC.